These 29 T cell receptor beta chains share one sample of origin, sequenced in a study of identical twins. TCRdb reprocessed the 5' RACE reads via MiXCR and lists one record per CDR3 protein. The table includes under 1 million distinct CDR3 sequences, 9% to 15% detected once. This same sample was also part of a study on yellow fever vaccine responses in identical twins.

Input material: PBMCs. The receptors were gathered from a woman aged 18-29 years in good health.

The J gene is TRBJ1-6, the V gene TRBV15; D gene ambiguous. Trimming removed 6 bases from V and 5 bases from J, with 8 bases in between. The CDR3 is 13 residues long. Germline assignment: CDR1 LNHNV and CDR2 YYDKDF (reference sequence). The CDR3 region has the DNA TGTGCCACCAGAGATCGGAATAATTCACCCCTCCACTTT. It codes for CATRDRNNSPLHF.

This clonotype was detected a few times. The chain links TRBV5-1 to TRBJ2-1; 11 bases agree with TRBD2. Looked up from germline, CDR1 is SGHRS and CDR2 is YFSETQ. The CDR3 has 17 amino acids. The ends lost 3 bases at V and 2 bases at J; junction bases unmatched: 7. The CDR3 DNA reads as TGCGCCAGCAGCTCGGGGATAGCGGGGGGGACCTACAATGAGCAGTTCTTC. It specifies CASSSGIAGGTYNEQFF.

V usage is TRBV6-4 and J usage is TRBJ2-3, with 7 bases matching TRBD2. V shed 3 bases, J shed 2 bases, and the junction held 5 bases outside the gene matches. The CDR3 is 15 residues long. CDR1 is MRHNA and CDR2 is SNTAGT in the germline V gene. CDR3 sequence (DNA): TGTGCCAGCAGTGAGACTAGCCGAGCCACAGATACGCAGTATTTT. It codes for CASSETSRATDTQYF.

This clonotype was counted many times. The CDR3 sequence: CASSFTSGGEQFF. For the CDR3, the DNA is TGTGCCAGCAGTTTCACTAGCGGGGGTGAGCAGTTCTTC. The chain combines TRBV27 with TRBJ2-1; 11 bases line up with TRBD2. CDR1 and CDR2 (germline): MNHEY, SMNVEV (reference sequence). V trimming: 3 bases; J trimming: 9 bases; junction bases outside the gene matches: 1. The CDR3 is 13 amino acids.

The genes are TRBV7-7 and TRBJ2-1; D gene unclear. This CDR3 contains 15 residues. Germline V gene data show CDR1 as SSHAT and CDR2 as FNYEAQ (reference sequence). Deletions cut 5 bases from V and 0 bases from J, with 11 bases between. CDR3 residues: CASSPVASSYNEQFF. CDR3 sequence (DNA): TGTGCCAGCAGCCCCGTGGCGAGCTCCTACAATGAGCAGTTCTTC.

The CDR3 coding sequence is TGTGCCAGCAGTTTGATGACTCCGAACACCGGGGAGCTGTTTTTT. This translates into CASSLMTPNTGELFF. This sequence joins TRBV12-3 or TRBV12-4 and TRBJ2-2; no reliable D call. This CDR3 is built from 15 residues. V dropped 3 bases and J dropped 0 bases, with 8 bases sitting between them.

There are many counts of this clonotype. The chain is built from TRBV6-1 and TRBJ2-5; weak D call: TRBD2 (6 bases). The CDR3 covers 15 residues. From germline, CDR1 is MNHNS and CDR2 SASEGT. With 2 bases removed from V and 2 bases from J, the gap between germline ends came to 12 bases. In nucleotides, the CDR3 is TGTGCCAGCAGTGAATCCCCTGGGGGGCAAGAGACCCAGTACTTC. Its protein is CASSESPGGQETQYF.

The chain employs TRBV3-1 and TRBJ1-5; 8 nucleotides line up with TRBD1. The germline gives CDR1 LGHDT, CDR2 YNNKEL (reference sequence). J lost 0 bases, V lost 2 bases, and 6 bases had no gene match. The CDR3 spans 17 residues. CDR3 in DNA: TGTGCCAGCAGCCAAAGTGTGACAGGGGTTAGCAATCAGCCCCAGCATTTT. Protein: CASSQSVTGVSNQPQHF.

This clonotype occurred many times. The chain uses TRBV3-1 and TRBJ1-2; D uncertain. Germline V gene lookup returns CDR1 LGHDT and CDR2 YNNKEL (reference sequence). The CDR3 spans 14 residues. The germline V and J ends were trimmed by 0 bases and 7 bases, with 12 bases remaining between them. CDR3 region: CASSQDAGVGGYTF. The CDR3 coding sequence is TGTGCCAGCAGCCAAGATGCCGGGGTCGGTGGCTACACCTTC.

The CDR3 protein is CASSQDTPSLHSGANVLTF. In nucleotides, the CDR3 is TGCGCCAGCAGCCAAGATACCCCGTCGCTGCACTCTGGGGCCAACGTCCTGACTTTC. The J gene is TRBJ2-6, the V gene TRBV4-1, with no clear D. The germline CDR1 and CDR2 sequences are MGHRA and YSYEKL. This CDR3 is built from 19 residues. V was cut by 0 bases and J by 0 bases, with 15 bases left in between.

V usage is TRBV24-1 and J usage is TRBJ2-3; tentatively, D is TRBD1 (5 bases). V was trimmed by 4 bases and J by 2 bases, leaving 15 bases between them. There are 16 residues in the CDR3. Germline V gives CDR1 KGHDR, CDR2 SFDVKD. In nucleotides, the CDR3 is TGTGCCACCAGTGACCCAACCACAGGAAACACAGATACGCAGTATTTT. This encodes CATSDPTTGNTDTQYF.

This clonotype was recorded many times. The V gene is TRBV7-8, the J gene TRBJ2-7, with D perhaps matching TRBD1 or TRBD2 (5 bases each). V was trimmed by 1 base and J by 3 bases, leaving 16 bases between them. CDR3 size: 16 residues. The V gene's germline CDR1 is SGHVS and CDR2 FQNEAQ. CDR3 sequence reads: CASSLDPGDRIYEQYV. CDR3 DNA: TGTGCCAGCAGCTTAGACCCTGGGGACCGTATCTACGAGCAGTACGTC.

This clonotype appeared a few times. The chain uses TRBV12-3 or TRBV12-4 and TRBJ2-7, with D possibly called TRBD1 or TRBD2 (5 bases each). Between the trimmed V and J ends, which lost 6 bases and 7 bases, there was a span of 16 bases. This CDR3 is 13 amino acids long. CDR3 coding DNA: TGTGCCAGCAGCCCCGGGACCCTGTGGGAGCAGTACTTC. Its protein is CASSPGTLWEQYF.

The genes are TRBV2 and TRBJ2-7, with D tentatively TRBD1 (5 bases). Germline lookup yields CDR1 SNHLY and CDR2 FYNNEI. Trimming removed 7 bases from V and 7 bases from J, with 17 bases in between. This CDR3 has 13 residues. This CDR3 reads CASNQGAGREQYV. CDR3 bases: TGTGCCAGCAATCAAGGTGCAGGGCGGGAGCAGTACGTC.

In this sample, this clonotype turned up many times. This chain links TRBV7-8 with TRBJ2-3; weak D call: TRBD2 (6 bases). The CDR3 loop spans 15 amino acids. Between the trimmed V and J ends, which lost 6 bases and 0 bases, there was a span of 13 bases. From germline, CDR1 is SGHVS and CDR2 FQNEAQ. CDR3 amino acids: CASRRLAGSTDTQYF. Here the CDR3 DNA reads TGTGCCAGCAGAAGACTGGCGGGAAGCACAGATACGCAGTATTTT.

The gene calls are TRBV29-1 and TRBJ1-5; TRBD1 might be the D (5 bases). The CDR3 length is 15 residues. V was trimmed by 6 bases and J by 3 bases, leaving 18 bases between them. Looked up from germline, CDR1 is SQVTM and CDR2 is ANQGSEA. CDR3 protein: CSVLYGGGPNQPQHF. The CDR3 DNA reads TGCAGCGTCCTTTATGGGGGAGGTCCCAATCAGCCCCAGCATTTT.

Ten or more counts support this clonotype. The CDR3 DNA is TGTGCCACCAGTGATATCCGGGACAGCGATTACAATGAGCAGTTCTTC. As protein: CATSDIRDSDYNEQFF. The chain has TRBV24-1 and TRBJ2-1; TRBD1 matches 7 bases. Germline V gives CDR1 KGHDR, CDR2 SFDVKD. After removal of 3 bases from V and 4 bases from J, the junction contained 8 bases not matched to a gene. This CDR3 has 16 amino acids.

The table lists this clonotype with many counts. The chain joins TRBV29-1 to TRBJ2-3, with TRBD2 as a possible D gene (5 bases). The CDR3 spans 13 residues. V shed 4 bases and J shed 5 bases, with 13 bases lying between them. Germline values: CDR1 SQVTM, CDR2 ANQGSEA. The CDR3 DNA is TGCAGCGTTGGTGGTGGGAGAGGAGATACGCAGTATTTT. Translating gives CSVGGGRGDTQYF.

This clonotype was counted between two and nine times. The gene calls are TRBV7-8 and TRBJ2-7, with 9 bases lining up with TRBD1. In germline, CDR1 is SGHVS, CDR2 FQNEAQ. The junction had 5 bases not matched to a gene; V was cut back by 5 bases and J by 0 bases. The CDR3 covers 15 residues. The CDR3 sequence is CASSPRDRVSYEQYF. The CDR3 DNA reads TGTGCCAGCAGCCCCCGGGACAGGGTCTCCTACGAGCAGTACTTC.

This clonotype turned up a few times. The rearrangement uses TRBV10-1 and TRBJ2-5; no definite D call. The CDR3 has 14 residues. Trimming took 2 bases from V and 5 from J, leaving 12 bases between them. The V gene's germline CDR1 is WNHNN and CDR2 SYGVQD (reference sequence). In DNA form, the CDR3 reads TGCGCCAGCAGTGAGGGCCATGTCCGGGAGACCCAGTACTTC. This sequence encodes CASSEGHVRETQYF.

This clonotype showed up just a few times. This chain joins TRBV20-1 and TRBJ2-7; 10 bases map to TRBD2. Looked up from germline, CDR1 is DFQATT and CDR2 is SNEGSKA (reference sequence). The CDR3 consists of 18 residues. V lost 0 bases, J lost 3 bases, and 14 bases stayed unmatched. The CDR3 bases are TGCAGTGCTAGAGATTACCGACTAAGGGGACTAGCGAGCTACGAGCAGTACTTC. Translating it yields CSARDYRLRGLASYEQYF.

This clonotype was observed at least ten times. One junction end does not reproduce the germline sequence, and a read error may be involved. V and J are TRBV2 and TRBJ2-2; tentatively, D is TRBD1 (6 bases). This CDR3 contains 13 residues. Germline V gene lookup returns CDR1 SNHLY and CDR2 FYNNEI. The CDR3 reads CASRTENTGELFF. The CDR3 DNA sequence: TGCGCCAGCAGGACAGAGAACACCGGGGAGCTGTTTTTT.

The rearrangement uses TRBV29-1 and TRBJ2-7; D unresolved. Germline V lookup: CDR1 SQVTM, CDR2 ANQGSEA. The CDR3 extends over 13 amino acids. The V end lost 0 bases, the J end lost 0 bases, and 6 bases lay between the germline ends. In DNA form, the CDR3 reads TGCAGCGTTGAAGAGGATTCCTCCTACGAGCAGTACTTC. This gives the protein CSVEEDSSYEQYF.

V and J are TRBV6-1 and TRBJ1-4; the D is unclear. This CDR3 is 13 amino acids long. In germline, CDR1 is MNHNS, CDR2 SASEGT. V lost 7 bases to trimming and J lost 4 bases, with 10 bases between them. This CDR3 is CASIGRINEKLFF. The CDR3 DNA reads TGTGCCAGCATCGGACGGATTAATGAAAAACTGTTTTTT.

There are a few counts of this clonotype. This sequence joins TRBV6-1 and TRBJ2-1; D is perhaps TRBD2 (5 bases). The CDR3 totals 16 residues. V gave up 6 bases and J gave up 4 bases, with 19 bases separating them. Per germline, CDR1 MNHNS and CDR2 SASEGT. The CDR3 reads CASSPGGRGGYNEQFF. DNA for the CDR3: TGTGCCAGCAGCCCTGGAGGCAGAGGCGGGTACAATGAGCAGTTCTTC.

J is TRBJ2-6 and V is TRBV12-3 or TRBV12-4; D gene ambiguous. The CDR3 sequence is 13 residues long. The V gene lost 8 bases and the J gene lost 0 bases, with 5 bases spanning the gap. The CDR3 loop reads CASLRSGANVLTF. DNA of the CDR3: TGTGCCAGCTTGCGCTCTGGGGCCAACGTCCTGACTTTC.

This chain links TRBV2 with TRBJ1-1; the D gene is possibly TRBD1 (5 bases). The CDR3 sequence is 14 residues long. V shed 0 bases and J shed 5 bases, with 10 bases lying between them. Per the germline V gene, CDR1 is SNHLY and CDR2 is FYNNEI. DNA of the CDR3: TGTGCCAGCAGTGAAGCGCCGGGGGTTACTGAAGCTTTCTTT. Translation gives CASSEAPGVTEAFF.

CDR3 amino acids: CASSRPGANYGYTF. CDR3 bases: TGTGCCAGCAGCAGGCCGGGGGCTAACTATGGCTACACCTTC. V is TRBV5-6 and J is TRBJ1-2, with D tentatively TRBD1 (5 bases). V was cut by 4 bases and J by 0 bases, with 10 bases left in between. The CDR3 is made up of 14 amino acids. Germline V CDR1 and CDR2: SGHDT, YYEEEE.

The V gene is TRBV20-1, the J gene TRBJ1-6; TRBD1 might be the D (5 bases). The CDR3 loop spans 16 amino acids. V dropped 0 bases and J dropped 0 bases, with 9 bases sitting between them. Germline loops: CDR1 DFQATT, CDR2 SNEGSKA (reference sequence). CDR3 sequence: CSARDTGSSYNSPLHF. The CDR3 DNA reads TGCAGTGCTAGAGATACAGGAAGCTCCTATAATTCACCCCTCCACTTT.